This entry concerns a single T cell receptor (beta chain). Under the authors' procedure: Amplification with reference gene primers provided the estimates of nucleated cell counts. The table came from immunoSEQ multiplex PCR; TCRdb's copy has only in-frame clones and leaves some out. The V and J calls and clone size are taken from that table; D and trimming were inferred from the DNA. This table holds roughly 71,000 clones, 88% found once. The record originates from a study of blood T cell repertoires in COVID-19. At the level of the study: Sample material is recorded as cDNA or gDNA derived from T cells, B-cell-depleted T cells, or PBMCs.

This CDR3 is 17 amino acids long. Trimming pared 1 base from V and 0 bases from J, leaving 14 bases between. CDR1 and CDR2 (germline): MGHDK, SYGVNS. The sequence was collected from a man aged 45 to 65 with acute or convalescent COVID-19. The source material was peripheral blood. The gene calls are TRBV25-1 and TRBJ2-3; possible D gene TRBD2, 5 bases. CDR3 amino acids: CASSEFKGGSSTDTQYF. In DNA, the CDR3 is TGTGCCAGCAGTGAATTTAAGGGCGGGTCCAGCACAGATACGCAGTATTTT. Supplemented by reference TRBV25-1 and TRBJ2-3, the full variable domain reads EADIYQTPRYLVIGTGKKITLECSQTMGHDKMYWYQQDPGMELHLIHYSYGVNSTEKGDLSSESTVSRIRTEHFPLTLESARPSHTSQYLCASSEFKGGSSTDTQYFGPGTRLTVL.